Sequencing of this T cell receptor beta chain was carried out in a study of cytomegalovirus exposure and HLA in healthy donors. Study-wide points: Trimming of TCR beta V- and J-genes showed a link, identified in a later analysis, to a missense DCLRE1C variant. A later analysis reportedly found that, within productive TCRs, an Asian-associated ancestry cluster had fewer N-insertions than the mean observed across the roughly 730 donors.

Comment on this clone: Antigen specificity is unknown.

PCR amplification relied on 60 Vbeta primers (plus 13 Jbeta primers). Measured with immunoSEQ multiplex PCR; TCRdb has only the in-frame clones, and not every one. The table has fewer than 130,000 clones, 74% seen once. This CDR3 comprises 12 residues. The germline V gene encodes CDR1 ENHRY and CDR2 SYGVKD. V lost 2 bases, J lost 11 bases, and 12 bases lay in between. The J gene is TRBJ1-1, the V gene TRBV10-3, with a possible D match to TRBD1 (5 bases). The sample comprised PBMCs. The clonotype comes from a man in his fifties or sixties in good health and CMV-seropositive. The CDR3 region is CAISEGGVGAFF. CDR3 nucleotide sequence: TGTGCCATCAGTGAGGGGGGGGTAGGGGCTTTCTTT.